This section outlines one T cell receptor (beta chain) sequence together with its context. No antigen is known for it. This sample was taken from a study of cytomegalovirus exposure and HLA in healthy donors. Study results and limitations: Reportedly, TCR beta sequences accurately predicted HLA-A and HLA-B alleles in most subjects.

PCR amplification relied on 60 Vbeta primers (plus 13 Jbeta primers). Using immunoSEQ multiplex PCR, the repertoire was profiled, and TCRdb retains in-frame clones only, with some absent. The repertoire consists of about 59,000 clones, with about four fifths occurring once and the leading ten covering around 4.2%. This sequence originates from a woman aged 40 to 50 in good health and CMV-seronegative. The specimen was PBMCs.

As DNA, the CDR3 is TGTGCCAGCAGCTCGAAAGGACTAGCGGCCCCTTCTGAGCAGTACTTC. Encoded protein: CASSSKGLAAPSEQYF. The chain links TRBV7-2 to TRBJ2-7, with 10 bases lining up with TRBD2. This CDR3 region has 16 residues. With 4 bases clipped from V and 7 bases from J, the junction kept 13 bases outside the gene matches. Per the germline V gene, CDR1 is SGHTA and CDR2 is FQGNSA.